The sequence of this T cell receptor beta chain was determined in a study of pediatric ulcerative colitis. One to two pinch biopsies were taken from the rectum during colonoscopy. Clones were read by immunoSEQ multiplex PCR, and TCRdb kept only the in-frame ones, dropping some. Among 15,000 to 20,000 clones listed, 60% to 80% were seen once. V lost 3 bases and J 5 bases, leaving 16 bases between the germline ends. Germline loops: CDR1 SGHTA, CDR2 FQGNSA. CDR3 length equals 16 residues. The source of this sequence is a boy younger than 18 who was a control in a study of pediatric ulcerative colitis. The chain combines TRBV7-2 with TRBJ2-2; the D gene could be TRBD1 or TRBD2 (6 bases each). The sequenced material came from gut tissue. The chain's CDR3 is CASSFLRGGPTGELFF. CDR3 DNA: TGTGCCAGCAGCTTTCTTCGAGGGGGGCCTACCGGGGAGCTGTTTTTT. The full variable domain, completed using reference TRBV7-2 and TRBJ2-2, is GAGVSQSPSNKVTEKGKDVELRCDPISGHTALYWYRQSLGQGLEFLIYFQGNSAPDKSGLPSDRFSAERTGGSVSTLTIQRTQQEDSAVYLCASSFLRGGPTGELFFGEGSRLTVL.